This is a list of T cell receptor beta chains from one sample in a study of T cell responses to AZD1222 COVID-19 vaccine. Measured with immunoSEQ multiplex PCR; TCRdb has only the in-frame clones, and not every one. The sample consists of 120,000 or so clones, about 88% of them appearing once. Sequenced material: peripheral blood, taken on day 0 of AZD1222 vaccination. These receptors all stem from an adult in good health. The CDR3 runs from the conserved cysteine through the conserved F or W. D genes are given only for firm matches. For some rows the clone size is stated as once, few or many, or as a class when expanded; others skip it.

j_call,d_call,v_call,clone_size,cdr3_nt,cdr3_aa
TRBJ2-3,NA,TRBV6-5,NA,TGTGCCAGCACCACTAGTGTGGCAGATACGCAGTATTTT,CASTTSVADTQYF
TRBJ1-2,NA,TRBV6-1,NA,TGTGCCAGCAGTGAACCCCTGAGAAACTATGGCTACACCTTC,CASSEPLRNYGYTF
TRBJ2-2,TRBD1,TRBV5-1,NA,TGCGCCAGCAGCCCCGGACAGGCTAACACCGGGGAGCTGTTTTTT,CASSPGQANTGELFF
TRBJ2-7,NA,TRBV21-1,NA,TGTGCCAGCAGCCACAAACCCCGGGACAGGGCCACCTACGAGCAGTACTTC,CASSHKPRDRATYEQYF
TRBJ2-7,NA,TRBV3-1/TRBV3-2,NA,TGTGCCAGCAGCCAAGAGAGCTCCTACGAGCAGTACTTC,CASSQESSYEQYF
TRBJ1-5,NA,TRBV6-1,NA,TGTGCCAGCAGTGACGGGGGGAATCAGCCCCAGCATTTT,CASSDGGNQPQHF
TRBJ1-5,TRBD1,TRBV4-1,NA,TGCGCCAGCAGCCAAGATTGGACAGGGGCTCTCCAGCCCCAGCATTTT,CASSQDWTGALQPQHF
TRBJ1-2,NA,TRBV4-3,NA,TGCGCCAGCAGCCAAGATCAGGGGCAAGGCTACACCTTC,CASSQDQGQGYTF
TRBJ1-3,NA,TRBV7-2,NA,TGTGCCAGCAGCTTATCTGATGTATTTGGAAACACCATATATTTT,CASSLSDVFGNTIYF
TRBJ1-2,TRBD1,TRBV19,NA,TGTGCCAGTAGTTCGACAGGGACCTATGGCTACACCTTC,CASSSTGTYGYTF
TRBJ1-3,TRBD1,TRBV29-1,NA,TGCAGCGTTGTTGGGACAGGACCCCCTTCTGGAAACACCATATATTTT,CSVVGTGPPSGNTIYF
TRBJ1-5,NA,TRBV9,NA,TGTGCCAGCAGCGTAGAAGATGGGGTATATAGCAATCAGCCCCAGCATTTT,CASSVEDGVYSNQPQHF
TRBJ1-1,NA,TRBV5-1,NA,TGCGCCAGCAGCCCTGGACCTTCGAACACTGAAGCTTTCTTT,CASSPGPSNTEAFF
TRBJ1-5,NA,TRBV4-1,NA,TGCGCCAGCAGCCCATCAGGGGTTTATGACAATCAGCCCCAGCATTTT,CASSPSGVYDNQPQHF
TRBJ2-2,NA,TRBV4-1,NA,TGCGCCAGCAGCCAAGAAGCGGTCCGGACAACGAACACCGGGGAGCTGTTTTTT,CASSQEAVRTTNTGELFF
TRBJ2-3,NA,TRBV5-1,once,TGCGCCAGCAGCTTCGGCAATAGCGGCACAGATACGCAGTATTTT,CASSFGNSGTDTQYF
TRBJ2-7,NA,TRBV21-1,NA,TGTGCCAGCAGCCAACGGGACCGATACTACGAGCAGTACTTC,CASSQRDRYYEQYF
TRBJ2-5,NA,TRBV29-1,NA,TGCAGCGTTGAATGGCCAGGCCATCGCGGGGAGACCCAGTACTTC,CSVEWPGHRGETQYF
TRBJ2-5,NA,TRBV7-3,NA,TGTGCCAGCAGCTTGGGACGACTAGAGACCCAGTACTTC,CASSLGRLETQYF
TRBJ2-2,NA,TRBV4-3,NA,TGCGCCAGCAGCCAATGGACCGGGGAGCTGTTTTTT,CASSQWTGELFF
TRBJ2-3,NA,TRBV9,NA,TGTGCCAGCAGCCCGAGGTTGAAGGGCAGCACAGATACGCAGTATTTT,CASSPRLKGSTDTQYF
TRBJ1-2,TRBD1,TRBV10-3,NA,TGTGCCATCAGTGAGTCGAGCAGAGGGGGCGAAGGCTACACCTTC,CAISESSRGGEGYTF
TRBJ2-2,NA,TRBV10-2,NA,TGCGCCAGCAGTGGGGGGGGACAGCCCGGGGAGCTGTTTTTT,CASSGGGQPGELFF
TRBJ1-5,NA,TRBV6-1,NA,TGTGCCAGCAGTGAAGCGGGGGCCAATCAGCCCCAGCATTTT,CASSEAGANQPQHF
TRBJ2-2,NA,TRBV12-3/TRBV12-4,NA,TGTGCCAGCAGTTGGATCGGGGAGCTGTTTTTT,CASSWIGELFF
TRBJ1-1,NA,TRBV28,once,TGTGCCAGCAGTTTGACAGAATTGAACACTGAAGCTTTCTTT,CASSLTELNTEAFF
TRBJ1-2,NA,TRBV12-3/TRBV12-4,few,TGTGCCAGCAGTCAAACAGGTCATGGCTACACCTTC,CASSQTGHGYTF
TRBJ1-1,TRBD1,TRBV3-1/TRBV3-2,NA,TGTGCCAGCAGCCAAGGCACAGGGGCAGGTACTGAAGCTTTCTTT,CASSQGTGAGTEAFF
TRBJ1-1,NA,TRBV20-1,NA,TGCAGTGCTAGAGTTTACACTGAAGCTTTCTTT,CSARVYTEAFF
TRBJ1-2,NA,TRBV4-3,NA,TGCGCCAGCAGCCAAGCGCTAAACTATGGCTACACCTTC,CASSQALNYGYTF